The rows below give T cell receptor beta chains drawn from one sample of a study of blood T cell repertoires in COVID-19. Measured with immunoSEQ multiplex PCR; TCRdb has only the in-frame clones, and not every one. The table lists over 400,000 clones, about 89% of them singletons. Source material: peripheral blood. These receptors were obtained from a woman between 45 and 65 years old with COVID-19, enrolled during active disease. CDR3s include the opening cysteine and the closing phenylalanine or tryptophan. The D gene is left open where the match is weak. Size is omitted from some rows. Given values are once, few, many or a class for expanded clones.

DNA | CDR3 | size | J | V | D
TGTGCCAGCAGTGTGGGGCGTAGCCTCAATCAGCCCCAGCATTTT | CASSVGRSLNQPQHF | NA | TRBJ1-5 | TRBV2 | NA
TGTGCCAGCAGCCCCCGCCAAGGAGACACTGAAGCTTTCTTT | CASSPRQGDTEAFF | NA | TRBJ1-1 | TRBV9 | NA
TGTGCCACCAGCAGAGAGGACCTCCGAGCGGAGGGCTACACCTTC | CATSREDLRAEGYTF | NA | TRBJ1-2 | TRBV15 | NA
TGTGCCAGCAATACTAGCTACTCCTACGAGCAGTACTTC | CASNTSYSYEQYF | NA | TRBJ2-7 | TRBV27 | NA
TGTGCCAGCAGTTACTCGCCGGACAGGGTAACCTACGAGCAGTACTTC | CASSYSPDRVTYEQYF | NA | TRBJ2-7 | TRBV6-5 | TRBD1
TGTGCCAGCTCACCGGGACAGGGGGCTTATCAGCCCCAGCATTTT | CASSPGQGAYQPQHF | NA | TRBJ1-5 | TRBV18 | TRBD1
TGTGCCAGCAGTTTAGTATTGAACACTGAAGCTTTCTTT | CASSLVLNTEAFF | few | TRBJ1-1 | TRBV12-3/TRBV12-4 | NA
TGTGCCAGCAGCCAGGGACTAGTTGCAAGTGAGCAGTTCTTC | CASSQGLVASEQFF | NA | TRBJ2-1 | TRBV7-7 | TRBD2
TGTGCCAGCAGCGAGACAGGGCCCTCACCCCTCCACTTT | CASSETGPSPLHF | NA | TRBJ1-6 | TRBV21-1 | NA
TGTGCCAGCAGTTTAATGGACGGGGATGGGGGCTACACCTTC | CASSLMDGDGGYTF | once | TRBJ1-2 | TRBV27 | NA
TGTGCCAGCACCGGGGACACTCCTTACGGTGGCTACACCTTC | CASTGDTPYGGYTF | few | TRBJ1-2 | TRBV6-6 | NA
TGTGCCAGCAGCCAAGGCAATGCATTTGTGGCTGAAAAACTGTTTTTT | CASSQGNAFVAEKLFF | NA | TRBJ1-4 | TRBV3-1/TRBV3-2 | NA
TGTGCTAGTGGTCCCCCCGTTGGGGCCAACGTCCTGACTTTC | CASGPPVGANVLTF | NA | TRBJ2-6 | TRBV12-5 | NA
TGTGCCACCAGCCTTACAGATTATAATTCACCCCTCCACTTT | CATSLTDYNSPLHF | NA | TRBJ1-6 | TRBV15 | NA
TGTGCCAGCAGCTCACTGGGACAGCTCAATCAGCCCCAGCATTTT | CASSSLGQLNQPQHF | once | TRBJ1-5 | TRBV5-6 | TRBD1